Detailed here is one T cell receptor beta chain. This specimen belongs to a study of T cell changes during pregnancy in multiple sclerosis. Germline CDR1 MRHNA, CDR2 SNTAGT. CDR3 size: 14 residues. The junction had 2 bases not matched to a gene; V was cut back by 6 bases and J by 2 bases. The repertoire was sequenced with immunoSEQ multiplex PCR; TCRdb's copy has only in-frame clones and lacks some. The sample gives 20,000 to 25,000 clones, about 90% of which show up once; around 5% is in the top ten. This chain uses TRBV6-4 with TRBJ2-3; 10 bases match TRBD2. The TCR was taken from a female donor in good health, enrolled as a control in a pregnancy study. The sequencing used CD8+ T cells from peripheral blood mononuclear cells, collected in the second trimester of pregnancy. The CDR3 DNA reads TGTGCCAGCAGCCTAGCGGGAGACACAGATACGCAGTATTTT. This gives the protein CASSLAGDTDTQYF.